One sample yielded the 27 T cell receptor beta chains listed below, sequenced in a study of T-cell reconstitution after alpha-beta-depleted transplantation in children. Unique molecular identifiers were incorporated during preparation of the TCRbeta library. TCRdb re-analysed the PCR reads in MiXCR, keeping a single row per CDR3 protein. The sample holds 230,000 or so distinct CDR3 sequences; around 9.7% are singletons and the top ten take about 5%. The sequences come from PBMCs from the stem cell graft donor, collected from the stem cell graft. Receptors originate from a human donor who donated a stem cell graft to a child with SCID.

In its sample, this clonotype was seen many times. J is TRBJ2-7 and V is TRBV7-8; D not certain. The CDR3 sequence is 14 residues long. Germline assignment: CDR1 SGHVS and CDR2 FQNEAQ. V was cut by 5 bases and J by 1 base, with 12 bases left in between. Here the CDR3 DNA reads TGTGCCAGCAGCCATAAGCGCAGATCCTACGAGCAGTACTTC. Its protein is CASSHKRRSYEQYF. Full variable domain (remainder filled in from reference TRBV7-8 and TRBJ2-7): GAGVSQSPRYKVAKRGQDVALRCDPISGHVSLFWYQQALGQGPEFLTYFQNEAQLDKSGLPSDRFFAERPEGSVSTLKIQRTQQEDSAVYLCASSHKRRSYEQYFGPGTRLTVT.

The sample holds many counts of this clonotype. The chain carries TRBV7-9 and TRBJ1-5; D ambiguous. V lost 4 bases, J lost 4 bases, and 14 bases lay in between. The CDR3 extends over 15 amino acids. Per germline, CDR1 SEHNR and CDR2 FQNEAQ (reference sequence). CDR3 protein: CASSSTRPGNQPQHF. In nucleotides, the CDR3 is TGTGCCAGCAGCTCGACCCGGCCGGGAAATCAGCCCCAGCATTTT.

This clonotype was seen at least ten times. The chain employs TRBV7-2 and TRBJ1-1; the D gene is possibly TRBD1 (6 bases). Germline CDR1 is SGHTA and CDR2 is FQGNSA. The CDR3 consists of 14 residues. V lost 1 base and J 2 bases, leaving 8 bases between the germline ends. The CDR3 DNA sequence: TGTGCCAGCAGCTTAGTACAGGGTAACACTGAAGCTTTCTTT. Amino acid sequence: CASSLVQGNTEAFF.

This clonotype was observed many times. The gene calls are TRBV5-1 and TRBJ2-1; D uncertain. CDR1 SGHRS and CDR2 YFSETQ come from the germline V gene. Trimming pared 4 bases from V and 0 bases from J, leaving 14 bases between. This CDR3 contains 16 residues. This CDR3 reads CASSRMRPSSYNEQFF. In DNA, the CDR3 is TGCGCCAGCAGCCGGATGCGGCCCAGCTCCTACAATGAGCAGTTCTTC.

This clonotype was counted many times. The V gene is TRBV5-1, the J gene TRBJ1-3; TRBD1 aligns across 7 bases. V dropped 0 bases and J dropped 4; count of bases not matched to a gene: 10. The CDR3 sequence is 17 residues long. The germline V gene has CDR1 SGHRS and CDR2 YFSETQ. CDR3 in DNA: TGCGCCAGCAGCTTGGGTTCGGACAGGTTCGGAGGAAACACCATATATTTT. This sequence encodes CASSLGSDRFGGNTIYF.

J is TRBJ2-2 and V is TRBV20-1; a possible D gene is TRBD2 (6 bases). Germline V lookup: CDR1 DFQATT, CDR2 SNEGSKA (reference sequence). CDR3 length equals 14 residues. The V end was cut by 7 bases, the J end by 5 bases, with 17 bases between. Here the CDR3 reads CSVTPAGPTGELFF. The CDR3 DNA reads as TGCAGTGTCACGCCGGCGGGGCCAACCGGGGAGCTGTTTTTT.

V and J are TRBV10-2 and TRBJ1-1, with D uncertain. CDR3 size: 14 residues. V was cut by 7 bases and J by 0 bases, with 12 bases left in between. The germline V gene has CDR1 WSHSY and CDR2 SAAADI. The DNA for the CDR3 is TGCGCCAGCACCCCGACATTCATGAACACTGAAGCTTTCTTT. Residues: CASTPTFMNTEAFF.

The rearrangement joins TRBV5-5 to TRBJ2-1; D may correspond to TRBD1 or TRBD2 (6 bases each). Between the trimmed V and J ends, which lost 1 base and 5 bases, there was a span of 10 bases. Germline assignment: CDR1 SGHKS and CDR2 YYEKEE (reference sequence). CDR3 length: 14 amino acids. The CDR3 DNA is TGTGCCAGCAGCTTGTACGGGGGCCACAATGAGCAGTTCTTC. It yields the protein CASSLYGGHNEQFF.

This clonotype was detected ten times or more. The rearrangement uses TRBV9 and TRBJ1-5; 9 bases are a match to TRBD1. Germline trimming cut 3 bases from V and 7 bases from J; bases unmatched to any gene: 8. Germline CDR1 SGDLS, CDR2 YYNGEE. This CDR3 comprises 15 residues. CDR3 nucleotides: TGTGCCAGCAGCGACGGGACAGGGCTATGGCAGCCCCAGCATTTT. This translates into CASSDGTGLWQPQHF.

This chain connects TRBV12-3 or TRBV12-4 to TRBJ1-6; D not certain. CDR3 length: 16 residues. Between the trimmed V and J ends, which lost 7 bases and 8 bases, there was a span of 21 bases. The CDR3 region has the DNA TGTGCCAGCACCTACGGCCGGACTCTCGGAGATTCACCCCTCCACTTT. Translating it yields CASTYGRTLGDSPLHF.

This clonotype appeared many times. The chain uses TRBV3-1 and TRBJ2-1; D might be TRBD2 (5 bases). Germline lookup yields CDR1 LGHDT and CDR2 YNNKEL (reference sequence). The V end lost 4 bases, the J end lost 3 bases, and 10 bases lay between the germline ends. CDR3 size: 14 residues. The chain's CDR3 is CASSPVGDYNEQFF. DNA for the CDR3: TGTGCCAGCAGCCCCGTCGGGGACTACAATGAGCAGTTCTTC.

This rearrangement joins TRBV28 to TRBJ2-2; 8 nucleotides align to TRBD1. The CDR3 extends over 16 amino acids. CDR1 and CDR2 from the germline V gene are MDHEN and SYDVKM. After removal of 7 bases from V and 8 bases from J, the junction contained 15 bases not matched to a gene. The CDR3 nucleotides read TGTGCCAGCAACTACAGGGGGGACATATTATCGGGGGAGCTGTTTTTT. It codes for CASNYRGDILSGELFF. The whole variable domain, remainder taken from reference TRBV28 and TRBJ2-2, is DVKVTQSSRYLVKRTGEKVFLECVQDMDHENMFWYRQDPGLGLRLIYFSYDVKMKEKGDIPEGYSVSREKKERFSLILESASTNQTSMYLCASNYRGDILSGELFFGEGSRLTVL.

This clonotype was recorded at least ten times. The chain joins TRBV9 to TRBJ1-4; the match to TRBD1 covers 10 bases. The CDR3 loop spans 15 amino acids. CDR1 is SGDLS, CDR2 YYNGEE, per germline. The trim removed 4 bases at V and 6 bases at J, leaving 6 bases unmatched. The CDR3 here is CASSTFGTGDEKLFF. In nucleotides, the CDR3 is TGTGCCAGCAGCACGTTCGGGACAGGGGATGAAAAACTGTTTTTT. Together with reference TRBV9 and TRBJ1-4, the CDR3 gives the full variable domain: DSGVTQTPKHLITATGQRVTLRCSPRSGDLSVYWYQQSLDQGLQFLIQYYNGEERAKGNILERFSAQQFPDLHSELNLSSLELGDSALYFCASSTFGTGDEKLFFGSGTQLSVL.

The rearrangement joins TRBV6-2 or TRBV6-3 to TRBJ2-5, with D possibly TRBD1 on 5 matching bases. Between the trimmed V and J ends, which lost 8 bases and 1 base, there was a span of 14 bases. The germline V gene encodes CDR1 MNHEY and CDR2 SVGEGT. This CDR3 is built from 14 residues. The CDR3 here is CASCTGPLQETQYF. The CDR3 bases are TGTGCCAGCTGCACAGGACCCCTCCAAGAGACCCAGTACTTC.

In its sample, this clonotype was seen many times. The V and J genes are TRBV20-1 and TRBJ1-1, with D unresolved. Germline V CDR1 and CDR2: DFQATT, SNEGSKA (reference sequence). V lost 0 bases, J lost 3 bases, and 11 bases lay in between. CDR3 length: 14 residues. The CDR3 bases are TGCAGTGCTAGAGATTCGGCAGATTACACTGAAGCTTTCTTT. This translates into CSARDSADYTEAFF.

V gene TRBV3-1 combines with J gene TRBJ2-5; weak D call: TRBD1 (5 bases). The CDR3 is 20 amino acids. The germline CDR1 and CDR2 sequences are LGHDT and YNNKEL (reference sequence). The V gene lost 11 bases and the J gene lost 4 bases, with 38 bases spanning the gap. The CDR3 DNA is TGTGCCTCCAGCCAAGTCCCCGTGCAGGACGAACACCTCAGGGCAGAGACCCAGTACTTC. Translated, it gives CASSQVPVQDEHLRAETQYF.

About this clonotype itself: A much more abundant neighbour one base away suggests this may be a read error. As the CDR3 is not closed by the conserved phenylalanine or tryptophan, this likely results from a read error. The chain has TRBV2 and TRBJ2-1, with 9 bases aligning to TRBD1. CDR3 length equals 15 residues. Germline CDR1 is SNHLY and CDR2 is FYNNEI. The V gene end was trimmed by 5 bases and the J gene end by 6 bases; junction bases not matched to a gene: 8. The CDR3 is CASSPWTGVGNEQFL. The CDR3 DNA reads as TGTGCCAGCAGTCCATGGACAGGGGTCGGCAATGAGCAGTTCCTC.

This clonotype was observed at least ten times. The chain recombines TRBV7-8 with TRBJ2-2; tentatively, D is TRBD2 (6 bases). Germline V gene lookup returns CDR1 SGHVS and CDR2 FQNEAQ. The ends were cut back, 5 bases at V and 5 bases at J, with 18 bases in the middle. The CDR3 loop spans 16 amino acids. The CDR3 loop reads CASSPRDFFQTGELFF. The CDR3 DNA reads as TGTGCCAGCAGCCCTCGGGACTTTTTTCAAACCGGGGAGCTGTTTTTT.

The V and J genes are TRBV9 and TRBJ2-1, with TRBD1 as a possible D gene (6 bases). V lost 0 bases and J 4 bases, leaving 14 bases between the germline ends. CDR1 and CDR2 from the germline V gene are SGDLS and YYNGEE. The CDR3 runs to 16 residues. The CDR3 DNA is TGTGCCAGCAGCGTAGGGGGGCTTGCGGAATACAATGAGCAGTTCTTC. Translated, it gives CASSVGGLAEYNEQFF.

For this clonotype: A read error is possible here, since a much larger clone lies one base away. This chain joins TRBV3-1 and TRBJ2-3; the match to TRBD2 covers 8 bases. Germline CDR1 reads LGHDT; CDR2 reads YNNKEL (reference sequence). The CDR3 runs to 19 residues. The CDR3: CASSQGIIRTSTSIDTQYF. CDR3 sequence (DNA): TGTGCCAGCAGCCAAGGAATTATCCGGACTAGCACGAGCATAGATACGCAGTATTTT.

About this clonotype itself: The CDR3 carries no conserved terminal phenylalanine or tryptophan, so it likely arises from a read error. The CDR3 nucleotides are TGCAGTGCTAAGGCGGGGGGGCCTCAAGAGACCCAGTACTCC. This sequence encodes CSAKAGGPQETQYS. The chain couples TRBV20-1 to TRBJ2-5; 9 bases are a match to TRBD2. V lost 4 bases to trimming and J lost 2 bases; unmatched junction nucleotides: 5. The CDR3 has 14 amino acids. Looked up from germline, CDR1 is DFQATT and CDR2 is SNEGSKA (reference sequence).

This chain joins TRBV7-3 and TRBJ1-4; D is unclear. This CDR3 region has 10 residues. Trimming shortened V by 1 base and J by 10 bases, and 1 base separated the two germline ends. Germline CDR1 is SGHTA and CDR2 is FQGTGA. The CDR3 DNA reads TGTGCCAGCAGCTTAAGAAAACTGTTTTTT. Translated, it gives CASSLRKLFF.

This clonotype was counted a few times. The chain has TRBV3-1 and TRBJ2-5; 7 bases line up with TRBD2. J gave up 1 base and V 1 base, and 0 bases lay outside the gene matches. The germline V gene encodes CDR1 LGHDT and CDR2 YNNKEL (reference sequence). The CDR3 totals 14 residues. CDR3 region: CASSQAGGQETQYF. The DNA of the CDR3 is TGTGCCAGCAGCCAAGCGGGGGGCCAAGAGACCCAGTACTTC.

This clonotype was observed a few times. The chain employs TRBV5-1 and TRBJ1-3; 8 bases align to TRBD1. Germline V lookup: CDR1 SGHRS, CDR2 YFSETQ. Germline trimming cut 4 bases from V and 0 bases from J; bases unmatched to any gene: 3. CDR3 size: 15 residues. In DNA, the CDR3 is TGCGCCAGCAGCCCGGACAGGGACTCTGGAAACACCATATATTTT. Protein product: CASSPDRDSGNTIYF.

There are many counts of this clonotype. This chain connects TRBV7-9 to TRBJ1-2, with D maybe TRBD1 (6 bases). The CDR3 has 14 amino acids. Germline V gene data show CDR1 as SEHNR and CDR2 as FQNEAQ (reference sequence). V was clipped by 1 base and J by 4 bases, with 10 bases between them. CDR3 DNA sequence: TGTGCCAGCAGCTTAGGGACAGTCGCCTATGGCTACACCTTC. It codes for CASSLGTVAYGYTF.

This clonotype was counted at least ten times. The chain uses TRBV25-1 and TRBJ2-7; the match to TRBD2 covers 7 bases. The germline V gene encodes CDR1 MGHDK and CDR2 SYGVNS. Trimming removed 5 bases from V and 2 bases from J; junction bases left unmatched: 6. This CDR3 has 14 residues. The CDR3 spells CASSPGLPTYEQYF. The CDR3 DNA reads TGTGCCAGCAGTCCGGGACTACCAACCTACGAGCAGTACTTC.

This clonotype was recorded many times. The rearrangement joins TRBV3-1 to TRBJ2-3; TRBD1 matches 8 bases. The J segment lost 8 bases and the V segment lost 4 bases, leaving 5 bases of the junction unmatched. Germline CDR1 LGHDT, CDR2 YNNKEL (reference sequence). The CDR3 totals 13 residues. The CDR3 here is CASSPNQGATQYF. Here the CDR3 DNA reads TGTGCCAGCAGCCCAAACCAGGGGGCTACGCAGTATTTT.